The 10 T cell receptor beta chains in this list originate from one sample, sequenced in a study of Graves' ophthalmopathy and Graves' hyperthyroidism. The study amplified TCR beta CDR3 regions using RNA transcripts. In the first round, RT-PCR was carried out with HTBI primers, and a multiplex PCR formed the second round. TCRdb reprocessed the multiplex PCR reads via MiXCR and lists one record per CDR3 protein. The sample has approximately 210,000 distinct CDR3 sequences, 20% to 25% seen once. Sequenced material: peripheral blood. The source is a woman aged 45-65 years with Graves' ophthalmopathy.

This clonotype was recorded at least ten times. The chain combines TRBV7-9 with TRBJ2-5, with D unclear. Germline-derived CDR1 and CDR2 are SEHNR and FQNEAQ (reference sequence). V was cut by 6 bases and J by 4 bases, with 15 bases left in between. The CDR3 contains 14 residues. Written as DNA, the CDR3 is TGTGCCAGCAGTTCGGGTCTCCCGGGAGAGACCCAGTACTTC. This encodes CASSSGLPGETQYF.

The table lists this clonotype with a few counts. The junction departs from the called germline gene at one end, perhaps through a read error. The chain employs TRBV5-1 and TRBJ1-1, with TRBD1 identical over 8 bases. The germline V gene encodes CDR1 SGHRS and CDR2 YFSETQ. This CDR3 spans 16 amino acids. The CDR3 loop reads CASSFSGQALNTEALF. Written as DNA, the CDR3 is TGCGCCAGCAGCTTTTCGGGACAGGCCCTGAACACTGAAGCTCTCTTT.

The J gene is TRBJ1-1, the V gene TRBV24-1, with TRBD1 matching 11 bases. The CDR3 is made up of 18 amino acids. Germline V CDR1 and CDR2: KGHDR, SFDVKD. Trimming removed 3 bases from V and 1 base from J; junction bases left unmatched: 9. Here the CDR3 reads CATSDPGQGEGKNTEAFF. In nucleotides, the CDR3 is TGTGCCACCAGTGATCCGGGACAGGGGGAAGGAAAGAACACTGAAGCTTTCTTT.

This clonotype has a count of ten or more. This CDR3 is CASSMSRGRETQYF. CDR3 DNA: TGTGCCAGTAGTATGAGCAGAGGTAGAGAGACCCAGTACTTC. The chain uses TRBV19 and TRBJ2-5, with unresolved D. The length of the CDR3 is 14 residues. CDR1 and CDR2 (germline): LNHDA, SQIVND (reference sequence). The V gene lost 3 bases and the J gene lost 4 bases, with 12 bases spanning the gap.

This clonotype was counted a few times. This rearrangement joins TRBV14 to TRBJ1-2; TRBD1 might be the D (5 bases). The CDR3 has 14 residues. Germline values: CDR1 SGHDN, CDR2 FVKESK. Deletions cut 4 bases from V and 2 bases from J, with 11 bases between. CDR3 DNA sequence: TGTGCCAGCAGCCGGGGACCGAAGAACTATGGCTACACCTTC. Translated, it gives CASSRGPKNYGYTF.

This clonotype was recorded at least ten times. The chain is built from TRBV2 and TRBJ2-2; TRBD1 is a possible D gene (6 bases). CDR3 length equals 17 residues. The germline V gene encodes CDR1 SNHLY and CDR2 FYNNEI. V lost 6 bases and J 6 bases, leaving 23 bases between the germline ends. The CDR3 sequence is CASSASGTTFGAGELFF. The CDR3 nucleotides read TGTGCCAGCAGCGCTTCCGGGACAACCTTCGGAGCCGGGGAGCTGTTTTTT.

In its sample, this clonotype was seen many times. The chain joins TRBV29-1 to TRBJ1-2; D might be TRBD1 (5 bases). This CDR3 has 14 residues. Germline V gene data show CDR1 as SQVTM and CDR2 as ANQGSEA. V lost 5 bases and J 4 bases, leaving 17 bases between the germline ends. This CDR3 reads CSVSGTGNAYGYTF. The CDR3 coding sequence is TGCAGCGTTTCGGGGACTGGGAACGCCTATGGCTACACCTTC.

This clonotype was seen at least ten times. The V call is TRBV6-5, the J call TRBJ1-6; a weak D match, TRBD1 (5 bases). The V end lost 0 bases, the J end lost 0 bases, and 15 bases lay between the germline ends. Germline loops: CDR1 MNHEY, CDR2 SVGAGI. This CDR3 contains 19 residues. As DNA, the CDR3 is TGTGCCAGCAGTTACTCCCGGGGGACTGGAAGCTCCTATAATTCACCCCTCCACTTT. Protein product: CASSYSRGTGSSYNSPLHF.

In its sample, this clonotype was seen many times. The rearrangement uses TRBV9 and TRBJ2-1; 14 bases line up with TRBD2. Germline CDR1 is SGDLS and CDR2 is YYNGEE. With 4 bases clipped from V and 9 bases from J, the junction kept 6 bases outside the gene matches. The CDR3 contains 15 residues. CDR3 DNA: TGTGCCAGCAGCCACGGGACTAGCGGGAGTAGTGAGCAGTTCTTC. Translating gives CASSHGTSGSSEQFF.

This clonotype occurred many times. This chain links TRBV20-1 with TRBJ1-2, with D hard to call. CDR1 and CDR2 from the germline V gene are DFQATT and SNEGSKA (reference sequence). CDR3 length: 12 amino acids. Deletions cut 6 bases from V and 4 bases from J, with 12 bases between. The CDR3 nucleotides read TGCAGTGCCGAGTCTTGGGGCTATGGCTACACCTTC. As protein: CSAESWGYGYTF.